Below are 12 T cell receptor beta chains sequenced from a single sample in a study of T cells after yellow fever vaccination. In TCRdb, the 5' RACE reads were re-called with MiXCR into one record per CDR3 protein. The sample lists fewer than 150,000 distinct CDR3 sequences, 7.7% occurring once. The specimen was CD4+ T cells sorted from PBMCs, collected 5 days after the yellow fever booster vaccination. The source of these receptors is a young man who received the YFV17D yellow fever vaccine.

This clonotype occurred a few times. The chain has TRBV6-1 and TRBJ2-1; D unclear. Germline CDR1 reads MNHNS; CDR2 reads SASEGT. The CDR3 runs to 13 residues. The V end was cut by 8 bases, the J end by 10 bases, with 18 bases between. CDR3 coding DNA: TGTGCCAGCTCGCGCCAGAAAGGGATGGAGCAGTTCTTC. It encodes CASSRQKGMEQFF.

This clonotype was seen many times. This rearrangement joins TRBV29-1 to TRBJ2-1, with D possibly TRBD2 on 6 matching bases. CDR3 length equals 12 residues. The V gene lost 7 bases and the J gene lost 3 bases, with 10 bases spanning the gap. Germline V gene sequence: CDR1 SQVTM, CDR2 ANQGSEA. The chain's CDR3 is CSGGLLYNEQFF. The DNA of the CDR3 is TGCAGCGGGGGACTCCTCTACAATGAGCAGTTCTTC.

The sample holds many counts of this clonotype. V gene TRBV5-1 combines with J gene TRBJ2-1, with TRBD2 matching over 8 bases. CDR3 length: 16 residues. Germline CDR1 is SGHRS and CDR2 is YFSETQ. J was trimmed by 4 bases and V by 6 bases; bases with no gene match: 12. CDR3 sequence (DNA): TGCGCCAGCACCTCCTTGGTAGCGGGGAGTTACAATGAGCAGTTCTTC. It yields the protein CASTSLVAGSYNEQFF.

This clonotype appeared many times. The chain combines TRBV2 with TRBJ2-3, with a tentative D call TRBD2 (6 bases). Germline V gene sequence: CDR1 SNHLY, CDR2 FYNNEI. V lost 6 bases and J 5 bases, leaving 15 bases between the germline ends. The CDR3 covers 14 residues. The chain's CDR3 is CASRFGGTQDTQYF. CDR3 bases: TGTGCCAGCAGATTTGGGGGGACCCAAGATACGCAGTATTTT.

This clonotype has at least ten counts. This rearrangement joins TRBV3-1 to TRBJ2-4; no clear D. The CDR3 spans 16 residues. Trimming removed 4 bases from V and 0 bases from J, with 13 bases in between. Germline V lookup: CDR1 LGHDT, CDR2 YNNKEL (reference sequence). The CDR3 protein is CASSPRAVLAKNIQYF. Written as DNA, the CDR3 is TGTGCCAGCAGCCCCCGGGCTGTCCTAGCCAAAAACATTCAGTACTTC.

This clonotype was picked up many times. The rearrangement joins TRBV19 to TRBJ2-1, with D possibly being TRBD2 (7 bases). The length of the CDR3 is 13 residues. Germline V gives CDR1 LNHDA, CDR2 SQIVND (reference sequence). Trimming left V 3 bases short and J 8 bases short, with 11 bases between. The CDR3 sequence: CASSIQGRDEQFF. The CDR3 DNA reads as TGTGCCAGTAGTATTCAGGGGAGGGATGAGCAGTTCTTC.

This clonotype was counted at least ten times. This chain connects TRBV10-3 to TRBJ2-7; either TRBD1 or TRBD2 may supply D (5 bases each). Germline V gene sequence: CDR1 ENHRY, CDR2 SYGVKD. The CDR3 contains 15 residues. V lost 6 bases and J 0 bases, leaving 15 bases between the germline ends. CDR3 residues: CAISPRDVLSYEQYF. CDR3 nucleotide sequence: TGTGCCATCAGCCCCCGGGACGTGCTCTCCTACGAGCAGTACTTC.

This clonotype was observed many times. V and J are TRBV12-3 or TRBV12-4 and TRBJ1-1; D perhaps matches TRBD1 (6 bases). V lost 6 bases, J lost 2 bases, and 10 bases lay in between. CDR3 length: 13 residues. The CDR3 sequence: CASSVQGNTEAFF. DNA for the CDR3: TGTGCCAGCAGCGTACAGGGAAACACTGAAGCTTTCTTT.

This clonotype was detected many times. The V and J genes are TRBV12-3 or TRBV12-4 and TRBJ2-1; D gene ambiguous. Trimming pared 7 bases from V and 6 bases from J, leaving 16 bases between. CDR3 length: 14 residues. CDR3 sequence: CASTHTGLFNEQFF. For the CDR3, the DNA is TGTGCCAGCACCCACACTGGATTGTTCAATGAGCAGTTCTTC.

This clonotype was recorded many times. The V gene is TRBV12-3 or TRBV12-4, the J gene TRBJ2-7; 12 bases align to TRBD2. CDR3 length: 14 amino acids. V dropped 7 bases and J dropped 7; count of bases not matched to a gene: 8. This CDR3 is CASTLTSGRIEQYF. CDR3 bases: TGTGCCAGCACCCTGACTAGCGGGAGAATTGAGCAGTACTTC.

This clonotype was seen many times. The rearrangement links TRBV7-2 to TRBJ2-7; D gene uncertain. CDR1 and CDR2 (germline): SGHTA, FQGNSA. There are 14 residues in the CDR3. Trimming left V 2 bases short and J 2 bases short, with 10 bases between. CDR3 sequence (DNA): TGTGCCAGCAGCTTATCCGGCCTCCCCTACGAGCAGTACTTC. It is translated as CASSLSGLPYEQYF.

This clonotype was seen at least ten times. This chain uses TRBV10-3 with TRBJ2-7; D is possibly TRBD1 (7 bases). Germline lookup yields CDR1 ENHRY and CDR2 SYGVKD. The CDR3 runs to 16 residues. V shed 9 bases and J shed 0 bases, with 21 bases lying between them. The CDR3 DNA sequence: TGTGCCATACGGGGACAGTTCGGACTAAGCTCCTACGAGCAGTACTTC. It yields the protein CAIRGQFGLSSYEQYF.